The 20 T cell receptor beta chains reported below all come from one sample, sequenced in a study of blood T cell repertoires in COVID-19. Measured with immunoSEQ multiplex PCR; TCRdb has only the in-frame clones, and not every one. The table has nearly 200,000 clones, roughly four fifths seen once. The sequenced sample was PBMCs or T cells enriched from blood (not recorded which). The origin of the receptors is a man in his forties who had recovered from COVID-19.

This rearrangement joins TRBV5-6 to TRBJ2-5, with 11 bases aligning to TRBD2. The CDR3 runs to 16 residues. The V gene's germline CDR1 is SGHDT and CDR2 YYEEEE. V shed 4 bases and J 1 base; nucleotides not matched to a gene: 6. The CDR3 sequence is CASSPGLAGPQETQYF. CDR3 sequence (DNA): TGTGCCAGCAGCCCTGGACTAGCGGGCCCCCAAGAGACCCAGTACTTC.

The genes are TRBV10-1 and TRBJ2-3; D is ambiguous. The ends were cut back, 0 bases at V and 0 bases at J, with 13 bases in the middle. Germline CDR1 is WNHNN and CDR2 is SYGVQD (reference sequence). There are 17 residues in the CDR3. CDR3 in DNA: TGCGCCAGCAGTGAGTCGACGGTGAGGAGAAGCACAGATACGCAGTATTTT. Translating it yields CASSESTVRRSTDTQYF.

V is TRBV21-1 and J is TRBJ1-3. TRBV21-1 is a documented pseudogene. The CDR3 has 16 residues. This CDR3 reads CASSILRVEAGNTIYF. CDR3 sequence (DNA): TGTGCCAGCAGCATCCTTAGAGTTGAGGCTGGAAACACCATATATTTT.

The chain combines TRBV5-5 with TRBJ2-6; tentatively, D is TRBD1 (5 bases). CDR1 is SGHKS, CDR2 YYEKEE, per germline (reference sequence). The V gene lost 4 bases and the J gene lost 4 bases, with 12 bases spanning the gap. The CDR3 has 15 amino acids. In DNA, the CDR3 is TGTGCCAGCAGCACCACAGGATCCGGGGCCAACGTCCTGACTTTC. It yields the protein CASSTTGSGANVLTF.

The J gene is TRBJ1-2, the V gene TRBV2, with D tentatively TRBD1 (6 bases). The V and J ends lost 11 bases and 3 bases respectively, with 13 bases between them. Germline V gene data show CDR1 as SNHLY and CDR2 as FYNNEI. The CDR3 runs to 12 residues. This chain's CDR3 is CAGRDNDYGYTF. CDR3 DNA: TGTGCCGGACGGGACAACGACTATGGCTACACCTTC.

The chain has TRBV6-5 and TRBJ1-3; no reliable D call. CDR1 and CDR2 from the germline V gene are MNHEY and SVGAGI. The ends were cut back, 0 bases at V and 4 bases at J, with 10 bases in the middle. The CDR3 consists of 15 residues. This CDR3 reads CASSYSRAGGNTIYF. The CDR3 DNA follows: TGTGCCAGCAGTTACTCGAGGGCGGGAGGAAACACCATATATTTT.

The V and J genes are TRBV3-1 (or the pseudogene TRBV3-2) and TRBJ1-2, with a tentative D call TRBD1 (5 bases). This CDR3 is built from 13 residues. Germline V CDR1 and CDR2: LGHDT, YNNKEL (reference sequence). The V end lost 4 bases, the J end lost 0 bases, and 6 bases lay between the germline ends. The CDR3 loop is CASSPTANYGYTF. In nucleotides, the CDR3 is TGTGCCAGCAGCCCGACAGCTAACTATGGCTACACCTTC.

This clone was detected only a few times. This sequence joins TRBV7-2 and TRBJ1-1; TRBD1 matches at 7 bases. The CDR3 consists of 14 residues. Germline CDR1 SGHTA, CDR2 FQGNSA. V lost 5 bases to trimming and J lost 1 base; unmatched junction nucleotides: 4. CDR3 DNA: TGTGCCAGCAGCAGACAGGGTGGGAACACTGAAGCTTTCTTT. This encodes CASSRQGGNTEAFF.

The V gene is TRBV27, the J gene TRBJ2-1, with a tentative D call TRBD2 (6 bases). V was clipped by 6 bases and J by 4 bases, with 13 bases between them. CDR3 size: 14 residues. Germline CDR1 reads MNHEY; CDR2 reads SMNVEV (reference sequence). In DNA form, the CDR3 reads TGTGCCAGCAGACTAGGCGGGGAGTACAATGAGCAGTTCTTC. This gives the protein CASRLGGEYNEQFF.

The chain carries TRBV19 and TRBJ2-5; a weak D match, TRBD2 (7 bases). V dropped 6 bases and J dropped 3 bases, with 17 bases sitting between them. This CDR3 contains 15 residues. Germline CDR1 is LNHDA and CDR2 is SQIVND (reference sequence). CDR3 in amino acids: CASRLRGAAEETQYF. CDR3 sequence (DNA): TGTGCCAGTAGGCTCCGGGGGGCGGCGGAAGAGACCCAGTACTTC.

The chain joins TRBV12-3 or TRBV12-4 to TRBJ1-5; D gene uncertain. This CDR3 contains 11 residues. V lost 4 bases to trimming and J lost 6 bases, with 4 bases between them. The DNA of the CDR3 is TGTGCCAGCAGTTCCGGTCAGCCCCAGCATTTT. This gives the protein CASSSGQPQHF.

The rearrangement links TRBV18 to TRBJ2-3; D gene uncertain. The V end was cut by 10 bases, the J end by 4 bases, with 15 bases between. The CDR3 runs to 13 residues. CDR1 and CDR2 (germline): KGHSH, LQKENI. In DNA form, the CDR3 reads TGTGCCACCTTGCTATCCGCCGCAGATACGCAGTATTTT. Protein sequence: CATLLSAADTQYF. The full variable domain, in which reference TRBV18 and TRBJ2-3 provide the parts outside the CDR3, is NAGVMQNPRHLVRRRGQEARLRCSPMKGHSHVYWYRQLPEEGLKFMVYLQKENIIDESGMPKERFSAEFPKEGPSILRIQQVVRGDSAAYFCATLLSAADTQYFGPGTRLTVL.

This clone came up once. The chain recombines TRBV5-8 with TRBJ1-1, with D unresolved. Germline CDR1 is SGHTS and CDR2 is YDEGEE. V was pared by 4 bases and J by 7 bases, with 17 bases between. The CDR3 has 14 amino acids. CDR3 in amino acids: CASSQIHSTGEAFF. CDR3 sequence (DNA): TGTGCCAGCAGCCAAATACATTCCACGGGTGAAGCTTTCTTT.

The rearrangement uses TRBV5-6 and TRBJ2-7, with TRBD2 as a possible D gene (7 bases). CDR3 length: 16 amino acids. Germline CDR1 reads SGHDT; CDR2 reads YYEEEE. V was cut by 0 bases and J by 4 bases, with 17 bases left in between. CDR3 protein: CASSLAIGGARYEQYF. CDR3 nucleotide sequence: TGTGCCAGCAGCTTGGCCATTGGGGGGGCGCGGTACGAGCAGTACTTC.

The V and J genes are TRBV28 and TRBJ1-2, with D tentatively TRBD1 (6 bases). This CDR3 comprises 15 residues. CDR1 is MDHEN, CDR2 SYDVKM, per germline. Trimming took 4 bases from V and 1 from J, leaving 13 bases between them. The DNA of the CDR3 is TGTGCCAGCAGTTCCCGGACAGCTTTTAACTATGGCTACACCTTC. Its protein product is CASSSRTAFNYGYTF.

The chain links TRBV6-5 to TRBJ2-7; 9 bases align to TRBD1. Germline V gives CDR1 MNHEY, CDR2 SVGAGI. Unmatched junction bases numbered 10, after V lost 6 bases and J lost 4 bases. This CDR3 is 15 amino acids long. CDR3 loop: CASSRDRDRAYEQYF. Written as DNA, the CDR3 is TGTGCCAGCAGCCGGGACCGGGACAGGGCGTACGAGCAGTACTTC.

This clone was detected only a few times. The chain is built from TRBV9 and TRBJ1-5, with 8 bases fitting TRBD1. Unmatched junction bases numbered 7, after V lost 4 bases and J lost 7 bases. The CDR3 sequence is 14 residues long. CDR1 is SGDLS and CDR2 is YYNGEE in the germline V gene. This CDR3 reads CASSRQGSGQPQHF. The CDR3 DNA sequence: TGTGCCAGCAGCCGACAGGGGAGCGGACAGCCCCAGCATTTT.

V gene TRBV28 combines with J gene TRBJ1-5; the D gene is possibly TRBD1 (5 bases). V was trimmed by 7 bases and J by 4 bases, leaving 11 bases between them. CDR1 MDHEN and CDR2 SYDVKM come from the germline V gene. The CDR3 spans 13 residues. CDR3 DNA: TGTGCCAGCACAGGGCACTATAATCAGCCCCAGCATTTT. Protein product: CASTGHYNQPQHF. Filled out from reference TRBV28 and TRBJ1-5, the complete variable domain reads DVKVTQSSRYLVKRTGEKVFLECVQDMDHENMFWYRQDPGLGLRLIYFSYDVKMKEKGDIPEGYSVSREKKERFSLILESASTNQTSMYLCASTGHYNQPQHFGDGTRLSIL.

This clone appeared a single time. The chain joins TRBV18 to TRBJ1-1; D unclear. Germline CDR1 is KGHSH and CDR2 is LQKENI. The V end lost 3 bases, the J end lost 0 bases, and 8 bases lay between the germline ends. This CDR3 has 14 amino acids. The CDR3 protein is CASSPETLNTEAFF. Here the CDR3 DNA reads TGTGCCAGCTCACCCGAGACTTTGAACACTGAAGCTTTCTTT.

This clone was observed once. This chain uses TRBV7-2 with TRBJ2-3, with 7 bases fitting TRBD2. V lost 2 bases to trimming and J lost 6 bases; unmatched junction nucleotides: 8. CDR1 and CDR2 from the germline V gene are SGHTA and FQGNSA. This CDR3 contains 15 residues. The CDR3 DNA follows: TGTGCCAGCAGCTTACCACTAGCGAGATGGGATACGCAGTATTTT. Protein: CASSLPLARWDTQYF.